The 30 T cell receptor beta chains below come from one sample, sequenced in a study of patients and donors after allogeneic stem cell transplantation. TCRdb called the RT-PCR reads again in MiXCR, with one record for every CDR3 protein. The data contain roughly 940,000 distinct CDR3 sequences, roughly 18% of them singletons. The sequencing input was blood, either unsorted or a sorted T cell fraction (not recorded which). These receptors originate from a human donor who was either an allogeneic HSCT recipient or a stem cell or donor lymphocyte infusion donor (not recorded which). It is not recorded whose cells these are; they may come from a transplant donor.

The chain couples TRBV7-9 to TRBJ1-1; D is uncertain. The ends were cut back, 2 bases at V and 0 bases at J, with 10 bases in the middle. Per the germline V gene, CDR1 is SEHNR and CDR2 is FQNEAQ (reference sequence). The CDR3 extends over 15 amino acids. CDR3 DNA: TGTGCCAGCAGCTTACTCGGCGGCCTGAACACTGAAGCTTTCTTT. This codes for CASSLLGGLNTEAFF.

This clonotype occurred a few times. The rearrangement uses TRBV2 and TRBJ2-1, with D perhaps matching TRBD1 (7 bases). This CDR3 region has 12 residues. Deletions cut 7 bases from V and 9 bases from J, with 13 bases between. The germline gives CDR1 SNHLY, CDR2 FYNNEI. CDR3 bases: TGTGCCAGCAATCAGGGGGGTGTTGAGCAGTTCTTC. Its protein product is CASNQGGVEQFF.

This clonotype has a handful of counts. The chain combines TRBV12-3 or TRBV12-4 with TRBJ1-1; D is undetermined. This CDR3 spans 13 amino acids. The ends were cut back, 4 bases at V and 8 bases at J, with 14 bases in the middle. DNA of the CDR3: TGTGCCAGCAGTTCGTCCGGGCGGTCAGAAGCTTTCTTT. As protein: CASSSSGRSEAFF.

The chain recombines TRBV4-2 with TRBJ2-7; 7 nucleotides line up with TRBD1. CDR1 is LGHNA, CDR2 YNFKEQ, per germline. The CDR3 has 12 amino acids. V shed 4 bases and J 6 bases; nucleotides not matched to a gene: 3. The CDR3 reads CASSPRQGEQYF. For the CDR3, the DNA is TGTGCCAGCAGCCCTCGACAGGGCGAGCAGTACTTC.

This chain connects TRBV7-2 to TRBJ1-2, with D tentatively TRBD1 (5 bases). This CDR3 is 14 amino acids long. V lost 5 bases and J lost 3, with 13 bases in between. In germline, CDR1 is SGHTA, CDR2 FQGNSA. The CDR3 nucleotides read TGTGCCAGCAGCCCACGACAGCTCTACTATGGCTACACCTTC. Its protein product is CASSPRQLYYGYTF.

V and J are TRBV7-9 and TRBJ2-7; either TRBD1 or TRBD2 may fit D (7 bases each). Germline CDR1 SEHNR, CDR2 FQNEAQ (reference sequence). The V end lost 5 bases, the J end lost 2 bases, and 19 bases lay between the germline ends. The CDR3 sequence is 16 residues long. CDR3 amino acids: CASSPGGAGSPYEQYF. The CDR3 region has the DNA TGTGCCAGCAGCCCAGGGGGGGCGGGGTCCCCCTACGAGCAGTACTTC.

This clonotype was observed a handful of times. The rearrangement links TRBV20-1 to TRBJ2-3; TRBD1 matches at 7 bases. The CDR3 spans 14 residues. The V gene's germline CDR1 is DFQATT and CDR2 SNEGSKA (reference sequence). Trimming cost V 6 bases and J 0 bases; bases outside gene matches: 6. CDR3 loop: CSATGTDSTDTQYF. In DNA, the CDR3 is TGCAGTGCCACAGGGACAGATAGCACAGATACGCAGTATTTT.

The sample holds a few counts of this clonotype. CDR3 in DNA: TGTGCCACCAGTGATGCGCCGGGCGGGGGGTACAATGAGCAGTTCTTC. It translates to CATSDAPGGGYNEQFF. The chain employs TRBV24-1 and TRBJ2-1; 8 nucleotides match TRBD2. This CDR3 has 16 amino acids. V shed 3 bases, J shed 4 bases, and the junction held 7 bases outside the gene matches. Germline V gene data show CDR1 as KGHDR and CDR2 as SFDVKD.

The rearrangement links TRBV11-2 to TRBJ2-2; 7 bases match TRBD2. The J segment lost 6 bases and the V segment lost 5 bases, leaving 15 bases of the junction unmatched. CDR1 and CDR2 (germline): SGHAT, FQNNGV. The CDR3 totals 17 residues. The CDR3 DNA follows: TGTGCCAGCAGCCCAGGTCTAGCGGTGGATTGGTCCGGGGAGCTGTTTTTT. Amino acids: CASSPGLAVDWSGELFF.

The chain combines TRBV7-6 with TRBJ1-2, with 7 bases lining up with TRBD1. The trim removed 5 bases at V and 7 bases at J, leaving 13 bases unmatched. Germline V lookup: CDR1 SGHVS, CDR2 FNYEAQ. The CDR3 covers 15 residues. CDR3 DNA: TGTGCCAGCAGCCCAACCCCGCAGGGGGTATCTGGCTACACCTTC. Translation gives CASSPTPQGVSGYTF.

The rearrangement joins TRBV6-1 to TRBJ2-7, with a weak D call TRBD1 (6 bases). With 5 bases removed from V and 5 bases from J, the gap between germline ends came to 13 bases. This CDR3 is 13 amino acids long. Germline V gene data show CDR1 as MNHNS and CDR2 as SASEGT. In DNA, the CDR3 is TGTGCCAGCAGTACACAGGGTGGGAACGAGCAGTACTTC. Translation: CASSTQGGNEQYF.

This clonotype was detected only a few times. CDR3 nucleotides: TGTGCCACCAGAGACAGGTTCTCTAATTGGGAGCAGTACTTC. Protein product: CATRDRFSNWEQYF. The chain recombines TRBV24-1 with TRBJ2-7; D possibly corresponds to TRBD1 (6 bases). Germline CDR1 and CDR2: KGHDR and SFDVKD. The CDR3 runs to 14 residues. V was cut by 7 bases and J by 7 bases, with 19 bases left in between.

The rearrangement joins TRBV5-6 to TRBJ1-2; D remains unclear. V lost 0 bases, J lost 2 bases, and 11 bases lay in between. There are 15 residues in the CDR3. Germline lookup yields CDR1 SGHDT and CDR2 YYEEEE. The CDR3 spells CASSLAAGSNYGYTF. The CDR3 DNA sequence: TGTGCCAGCAGCTTGGCAGCGGGCTCCAACTATGGCTACACCTTC.

In this sample, this clonotype turned up a few times. The chain couples TRBV29-1 to TRBJ2-7; 8 nucleotides line up with TRBD1. The CDR3 sequence is 12 residues long. Germline V gives CDR1 SQVTM, CDR2 ANQGSEA. With 6 bases clipped from V and 7 bases from J, the junction kept 8 bases outside the gene matches. CDR3 loop: CSVGTGRGEQYF. CDR3 DNA: TGCAGCGTCGGGACAGGCCGTGGGGAGCAGTACTTC.

The genes are TRBV5-1 and TRBJ1-2; no reliable D call. This CDR3 contains 14 residues. Germline V CDR1 and CDR2: SGHRS, YFSETQ. Trimming removed 4 bases at V and 2 bases at J, with 12 bases between. CDR3 sequence reads: CASSPGIRNYGYTF. As DNA, the CDR3 is TGCGCCAGCAGCCCCGGCATCAGAAACTATGGCTACACCTTC.

About this clonotype itself: This sequence may be a read error, since a much larger clone differs from it by one base. The rearrangement links TRBV6-5 to TRBJ2-7; D call uncertain. The germline gives CDR1 MNHEY, CDR2 SVGAGI. The CDR3 spans 13 residues. Trimming removed 0 bases at V and 3 bases at J, with 6 bases between. The CDR3 coding sequence is TGTGCCAGCAGTTACTCTTGGGGCTACGAGCAGTACTTC. Translating it yields CASSYSWGYEQYF.

The gene calls are TRBV12-3 or TRBV12-4 and TRBJ2-2; D is possibly TRBD2 (7 bases). Trimming pared 6 bases from V and 1 base from J, leaving 18 bases between. This CDR3 is built from 17 residues. The CDR3 protein is CASSPGGPPGNTGELFF. CDR3 DNA sequence: TGTGCCAGCAGCCCCGGGGGGCCTCCCGGGAACACCGGGGAGCTGTTTTTT.

The V gene is TRBV7-6, the J gene TRBJ2-3; D is possibly TRBD2 (6 bases). The ends were cut back, 4 bases at V and 5 bases at J, with 13 bases in the middle. Germline V gives CDR1 SGHVS, CDR2 FNYEAQ. There are 14 residues in the CDR3. The CDR3 DNA is TGTGCCAGCAGCTCATTCGGAGGGGTAGATACGCAGTATTTT. It specifies CASSSFGGVDTQYF.

This chain uses TRBV12-5 with TRBJ2-1; 7 bases are shared with TRBD2. Germline V gene data show CDR1 as LGHNT and CDR2 as FRNRAP. This CDR3 has 14 residues. The junction had 3 bases not matched to a gene; V was cut back by 5 bases and J by 2 bases. The CDR3 loop is CASGRGGPYNEQFF. CDR3 in DNA: TGTGCTAGTGGTAGGGGAGGGCCCTACAATGAGCAGTTCTTC. Filled out from reference TRBV12-5 and TRBJ2-1, the complete variable domain reads DARVTQTPRHKVTEMGQEVTMRCQPILGHNTVFWYRQTMMQGLELLAYFRNRAPLDDSGMPKDRFSAEMPDATLATLKIQPSEPRDSAVYFCASGRGGPYNEQFFGPGTRLTVL.

This clonotype showed up just a few times. This chain uses TRBV6-5 with TRBJ1-1, with 10 bases aligning to TRBD1. Germline V CDR1 and CDR2: MNHEY, SVGAGI. The V and J ends lost 5 bases and 10 bases, in that order; junction bases with no gene match: 4. CDR3 size: 12 residues. The CDR3 loop reads CASSDRGRGAFF. As DNA, the CDR3 is TGTGCCAGCAGTGACAGGGGGCGCGGAGCTTTCTTT.

This clonotype was observed a few times. This sequence joins TRBV20-1 and TRBJ1-2; no reliable D call. Trimming stripped 3 bases from V and 4 bases from J, with 15 bases between. Germline V lookup: CDR1 DFQATT, CDR2 SNEGSKA (reference sequence). This CDR3 has 14 amino acids. Here the CDR3 reads CSASSAWSPYGYTF. CDR3 DNA: TGCAGTGCTAGCTCTGCGTGGAGCCCCTATGGCTACACCTTC.

This chain uses TRBV27 with TRBJ1-1; D remains unclear. The V gene lost 3 bases and the J gene lost 4 bases, with 12 bases spanning the gap. The CDR3 covers 14 residues. Germline CDR1 and CDR2: MNHEY and SMNVEV (reference sequence). The CDR3 DNA sequence: TGTGCCAGCAGTTTCCGGCAGGCCGGCACTGAAGCTTTCTTT. This translates into CASSFRQAGTEAFF.

This clonotype was detected only a few times. V and J are TRBV29-1 and TRBJ2-7, with D tentatively TRBD1 (5 bases). The CDR3 has 12 residues. Germline V gene data show CDR1 as SQVTM and CDR2 as ANQGSEA. The germline V and J ends were trimmed by 4 bases and 5 bases, with 12 bases remaining between them. Here the CDR3 DNA reads TGCAGCGTTGTTTCAGGGTTCCACGAGCAGTACTTC. Amino acid sequence: CSVVSGFHEQYF.

The chain carries TRBV10-3 and TRBJ2-7, with 15 bases lining up with TRBD2. CDR1 ENHRY and CDR2 SYGVKD come from the germline V gene. V lost 0 bases and J lost 6; bases outside the gene matches: 6. The CDR3 runs 17 residues. The DNA for the CDR3 is TGTGCCATCAGTGAGTCGAGGACTAGCGGGAGGGTGCGCGAGCAGTACTTC. It specifies CAISESRTSGRVREQYF.

The chain is built from TRBV6-1 and TRBJ2-2; 8 bases line up with TRBD1. With 8 bases clipped from V and 6 bases from J, the junction kept 5 bases outside the gene matches. Germline loops: CDR1 MNHNS, CDR2 SASEGT. The CDR3 totals 13 residues. Written as DNA, the CDR3 is TGTGCCAGCCACAGGGGGATATCCGGGGAGCTGTTTTTT. Amino acids: CASHRGISGELFF.

This clonotype was seen more than once but under ten times. V and J are TRBV20-1 and TRBJ1-6; 10 bases align to TRBD1. Germline V gene lookup returns CDR1 DFQATT and CDR2 SNEGSKA (reference sequence). With V trimmed by 3 bases and J by 9 bases, 5 bases remained unmatched. The CDR3 loop spans 14 amino acids. CDR3: CSASPGQGTSPLHF. In nucleotides, the CDR3 is TGCAGTGCTAGTCCGGGACAGGGGACTTCACCCCTCCACTTT.

CDR3 amino acids: CAGTGQGNYGYTF. Here the CDR3 DNA reads TGTGCCGGTACCGGACAGGGAAACTATGGCTACACCTTC. The gene calls are TRBV30 and TRBJ1-2; 8 bases are shared with TRBD1. V dropped 8 bases and J dropped 2; count of bases not matched to a gene: 7. Germline CDR1 is GTSNPN and CDR2 is SVGIG (reference sequence). This CDR3 comprises 13 residues.

The chain joins TRBV5-1 to TRBJ2-2; TRBD1 agrees at 7 bases. The V segment lost 7 bases and the J segment 2 bases; nucleotides outside the gene matches: 11. Germline CDR1 reads SGHRS; CDR2 reads YFSETQ. The CDR3 runs 16 residues. CDR3: CASSRPGQQNTGELFF. CDR3 sequence (DNA): TGCGCCAGCTCTAGGCCGGGACAGCAAAACACCGGGGAGCTGTTTTTT.

The gene calls are TRBV10-3 and TRBJ1-3; D unclear. The CDR3 contains 13 residues. Trimming removed 7 bases at V and 0 bases at J, with 7 bases between. The germline V gene has CDR1 ENHRY and CDR2 SYGVKD. The CDR3 loop is CAITGVSGNTIYF. Here the CDR3 DNA reads TGTGCCATCACCGGAGTCTCTGGAAACACCATATATTTT.

The rearrangement links TRBV20-1 to TRBJ1-3, with 8 positions matching TRBD1. Looked up from germline, CDR1 is DFQATT and CDR2 is SNEGSKA (reference sequence). The CDR3 is 14 residues long. J gave up 4 bases and V 4 bases, and 6 bases lay outside the gene matches. CDR3 bases: TGCAGTGCTAATAGCCGGGACAGGGGAAACACCATATATTTT. As protein: CSANSRDRGNTIYF.